Below, 25 T cell receptor beta chains from the same sample are listed, as sequenced in a study of CXCR3-negative and CXCR3-positive naive CD8 T cells. UMI labels and 5' RACE were used to prepare the TRB cDNA libraries. Reanalyzing the 5' RACE reads, TCRdb keeps one entry per CDR3 protein, without DNA. The sample holds roughly 24,000 distinct CDR3 sequences. Sequencing was done on a sample of memory CD8+ T cells from blood. These receptors all come from a human donor in good health. Some clones in this sample may be carry-over from other donors' samples.

This chain joins TRBV15 and TRBJ2-7. Germline CDR1 and CDR2: LNHNV and YYDKDF (reference sequence). The CDR3 consists of 12 residues. The CDR3 loop reads CATSRDGNEQYF.

V is TRBV6-2 or TRBV6-3 and J is TRBJ2-7; TCRdb's assignment of TRBD1 cannot be checked, as there is no DNA. The CDR3 contains 15 residues. CDR1 MNHEY and CDR2 SVGEGT come from the germline V gene. The CDR3 spells CASREHGAISYDQYF.

The genes are TRBV20-1 and TRBJ2-7. Germline CDR1 DFQATT, CDR2 SNEGSKA (reference sequence). The CDR3 contains 14 residues. CDR3 loop: CSASDGGGFYEQYF.

V and J are TRBV21-1 and TRBJ2-7; TCRdb lists TRBD2, though no DNA is available to test this call. TRBV21-1 is classified as a pseudogene. This CDR3 has 13 amino acids. The CDR3 sequence: CASSKRGIYEQYF.

The gene calls are TRBV4-1 and TRBJ2-7; TCRdb calls TRBD1, which cannot be checked without DNA. The germline gives CDR1 MGHRA, CDR2 YSYEKL. The length of the CDR3 is 14 residues. CDR3: CASSQDFGGYEQYF.

The gene calls are TRBV4-2 and TRBJ1-1; there is no DNA to check the TCRdb D call of TRBD1. Per the germline V gene, CDR1 is LGHNA and CDR2 is YNFKEQ. The CDR3 is made up of 16 amino acids. The CDR3 sequence: CASSQEFRDLNTEAFF.

The rearrangement joins TRBV6-2 or TRBV6-3 to TRBJ2-7. Germline-derived CDR1 and CDR2 are MNHEY and SVGEGT. CDR3 length: 13 residues. CDR3 amino acids: CASTLDEATSQYF.

CDR3 sequence reads: CSVLTSGKGNEQFF. The chain couples TRBV20-1 to TRBJ2-1; the TRBD2 assignment by TCRdb is unverifiable without DNA. This CDR3 has 14 residues. Germline V gene data show CDR1 as DFQATT and CDR2 as SNEGSKA (reference sequence).

The chain joins TRBV4-3 to TRBJ2-1; TCRdb's D call, TRBD2, is unchecked because there is no DNA. Germline CDR1 is LGHNA and CDR2 is YSLEER. This CDR3 spans 15 amino acids. CDR3 protein: CASSVGTSGHNEQFF.

This chain connects TRBV28 to TRBJ2-7; the TCRdb D gene call, TRBD2, has no DNA to confirm it. This CDR3 has 16 amino acids. Germline CDR1 is MDHEN and CDR2 is SYDVKM. The CDR3 is CASSFRSQGLTYEQYF.

The rearrangement links TRBV29-1 to TRBJ2-3; there is no DNA to check the TCRdb D call of TRBD1. CDR3 length: 14 residues. Germline CDR1 and CDR2: SQVTM and ANQGSEA. The CDR3 loop reads CSVVPSGSLDTQYF.

This clonotype is identified as medium-sized (0.01 to 0.1%) from frequency. The chain employs TRBV29-1 and TRBJ1-5. The CDR3 runs 13 residues. CDR1 and CDR2 from the germline V gene are SQVTM and ANQGSEA. CDR3 in amino acids: CSAGDLDNQPQHF. Together with reference TRBV29-1 and TRBJ1-5, the CDR3 gives the full variable domain: SAVISQKPSRDICQRGTSLTIQCQVDSQVTMMFWYRQQPGQSLTLIATANQGSEATYESGFVIDKFPISRPNLTFSTLTVSNMSPEDSSIYLCSAGDLDNQPQHFGDGTRLSIL.

The CDR3 region is CASSEGGAGTEAFF. This chain connects TRBV7-9 to TRBJ1-1. Looked up from germline, CDR1 is SEHNR and CDR2 is FQNEAQ (reference sequence). The CDR3 is 14 amino acids.

The V and J genes are TRBV14 and TRBJ2-3; TCRdb's D call of TRBD1 is untestable without DNA. The CDR3 extends over 15 amino acids. The germline gives CDR1 SGHDN, CDR2 FVKESK. CDR3 amino acids: CASSHPGGRSDTQYF.

The chain combines TRBV29-1 with TRBJ2-1; TCRdb indicates TRBD1, and absent DNA this call remains unverified. This CDR3 region has 12 residues. In germline, CDR1 is SQVTM, CDR2 ANQGSEA. CDR3 protein: CSAQGQASEQFF.

The chain employs TRBV7-9 and TRBJ2-5; TCRdb designates TRBD2, a call that cannot be tested without DNA. CDR3 length: 17 residues. Germline lookup yields CDR1 SEHNR and CDR2 FQNEAQ (reference sequence). This CDR3 is CASSSFLTGLGQETQYF.

The genes are TRBV4-2 and TRBJ2-2; TCRdb gives TRBD2 as the D gene, but with no DNA this cannot be confirmed. The CDR3 is 14 residues long. CDR1 and CDR2 from the germline V gene are LGHNA and YNFKEQ. CDR3 sequence: CASSQPSDTGELFF.

The gene calls are TRBV7-9 and TRBJ2-1. CDR1 and CDR2 (germline): SEHNR, FQNEAQ (reference sequence). The CDR3 loop spans 11 amino acids. The CDR3: CASKEYNEQFF.

This rearrangement joins TRBV11-2 to TRBJ2-2; absent DNA, TCRdb's TRBD1 call cannot be checked. Germline CDR1 reads SGHAT; CDR2 reads FQNNGV. The CDR3 has 16 residues. CDR3: CASSLGPQGPPGELFF.

The chain uses TRBV21-1 and TRBJ1-2. TRBV21-1 is termed a pseudogene. The length of the CDR3 is 11 residues. The CDR3 region is CASSLIHGYTF.

This rearrangement joins TRBV20-1 to TRBJ1-1; the D call from TCRdb, TRBD1, cannot be confirmed without DNA. Germline V CDR1 and CDR2: DFQATT, SNEGSKA (reference sequence). The CDR3 runs to 16 residues. The chain's CDR3 is CSARGGTGDSGTEAFF.

This sequence joins TRBV27 and TRBJ2-7; TCRdb reports TRBD1, a call that lacks DNA to check it against. Germline V CDR1 and CDR2: MNHEY, SMNVEV (reference sequence). The CDR3 is made up of 15 amino acids. CDR3 sequence: CASSINRGIAYEQYF.

The V call is TRBV13, the J call TRBJ2-5; TCRdb designates TRBD2, a call that cannot be tested without DNA. CDR1 and CDR2 (germline): PRHDT, FYEKMQ (reference sequence). This CDR3 contains 13 residues. Here the CDR3 reads CASSFSGGETQYF.

V and J are TRBV11-1 and TRBJ2-2. This CDR3 comprises 12 residues. CDR1 and CDR2 from the germline V gene are SGHAT and FQDESV (reference sequence). CDR3 in amino acids: CASSPYTGELFF.

The chain uses TRBV20-1 and TRBJ2-1; TCRdb lists TRBD1, though no DNA is available to test this call. Germline CDR1 DFQATT, CDR2 SNEGSKA (reference sequence). The CDR3 is made up of 13 amino acids. The CDR3: CSASHGDVNEQFF.